This T cell receptor (beta chain) emerged from a study of HIV-infected children after antiretroviral therapy interruption. Study as a whole: Most participating children were previously exposed to EBV and CMV.

This clonotype has a handful of counts. RNA-based 3' RACE libraries used unique molecular identifiers. TCRdb fed the 3' RACE reads into MiXCR, producing one record per CDR3 protein. The repertoire holds about 89,000 distinct CDR3 sequences, with 5.5% to 8.5% as singletons. Treatment of the sample: PENTA 11 planned treatment interruption arm or continuous ART arm. At least 24 weeks of at least three-drug ART, in children 2 to 15 years. The CDR3 sequence is 15 residues long. CDR1 is SGHRS, CDR2 YFSETQ, per germline. Deletions cut 0 bases from V and 3 bases from J, with 12 bases between. The receptor's source is a pool of human donors with HIV. The chain couples TRBV5-1 to TRBJ2-5, with D uncertain. Sample: CD45RA+ CD4+ T cells from PBMCs, pooled from several time points, taken from a donor given antiretroviral therapy, either interrupted or continuous. Specified subset: naive CD4+ CD45RA+ CD45RO- T cells. The CDR3, as DNA: TGCGCCAGCAGCTTGGTAGGCAGGCAAGAAGAGACCCAGTACTTC. As protein: CASSLVGRQEETQYF.